This T cell receptor beta chain comes out of a study of T cell responses to AZD1222 COVID-19 vaccine. General study results and limits: The number of AZD1222 recipients seropositive at baseline was only five to seven. Most donors were white British, females outnumbered males, and clonal diversity was possibly underestimated.

Using immunoSEQ multiplex PCR, the repertoire was profiled, and TCRdb retains in-frame clones only, with some absent. The data show roughly 150,000 clones, about nine tenths seen once. The sample holds one count of this clone. Its antigen is as yet unknown. The CDR3 runs to 14 residues. Between the trimmed V and J ends, which lost 2 bases and 5 bases, there was a span of 12 bases. Germline loops: CDR1 MNHNY, CDR2 SVGAGI (reference sequence). The clonotype originates from an adult in good health. V and J are TRBV6-6 and TRBJ1-2; D gene unclear. The sample in question was peripheral blood, obtained on day 0 of AZD1222 vaccination. The CDR3 DNA sequence: TGTGCCAGCAGTTACGGTACAGTCACTTATGGCTACACCTTC. Encoded protein: CASSYGTVTYGYTF.